Following are 2 T cell receptor beta chains from one sample sequenced in a study of OX40 agonist ivuxolimab in advanced cancers. Library preparation employed the immunoSEQ multiplex PCR assay. TCRdb retrieved this table from immuneACCESS and kept in-frame rearrangements only. Not all clones are present; in checked studies, unresolved V genes account for under half, and no reason is known for the remainder. Counted in this sample were 55,000 to 80,000 clones; roughly 81% of them appeared once. Under 2.5% of the sample comes from the top ten. The input for sequencing was CD4+ or CD8+ T cells sorted from blood, taken in a trial of the OX40 agonist ivuxolimab. These receptor sequences come from an adult with an advanced solid tumor such as melanoma, head and neck, liver or kidney cancer.

The gene calls are TRBV2 and TRBJ2-7, with 8 bases identical to TRBD1. Germline V CDR1 and CDR2: SNHLY, FYNNEI. This CDR3 spans 13 amino acids. V lost 4 bases and J lost 4; bases outside the gene matches: 3. The CDR3 here is CASSGNRGYEQYF. For the CDR3, the DNA is TGTGCCAGCAGTGGTAACAGGGGGTACGAGCAGTACTTC.

The chain uses TRBV6-6 and TRBJ2-7, with D uncertain. CDR1 and CDR2 (germline): MNHNY, SVGAGI (reference sequence). V was trimmed by 8 bases and J by 2 bases, leaving 16 bases between them. There are 14 residues in the CDR3. As DNA, the CDR3 is TGTGCCAGCGACCCGGGTAGGATCCCCTACGAGCAGTACTTC. Encoded protein: CASDPGRIPYEQYF.